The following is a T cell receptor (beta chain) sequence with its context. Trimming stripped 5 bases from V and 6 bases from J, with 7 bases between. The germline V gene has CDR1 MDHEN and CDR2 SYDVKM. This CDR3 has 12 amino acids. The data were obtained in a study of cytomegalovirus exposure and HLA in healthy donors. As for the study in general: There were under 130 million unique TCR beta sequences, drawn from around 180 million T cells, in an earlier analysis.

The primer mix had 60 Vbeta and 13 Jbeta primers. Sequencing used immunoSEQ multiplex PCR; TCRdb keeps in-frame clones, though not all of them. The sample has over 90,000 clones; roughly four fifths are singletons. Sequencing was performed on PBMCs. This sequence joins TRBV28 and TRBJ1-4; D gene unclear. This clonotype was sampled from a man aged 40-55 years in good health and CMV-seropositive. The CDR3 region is CASSLTDEKLFF. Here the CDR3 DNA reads TGTGCCAGCAGTCTGACTGATGAAAAACTGTTTTTT.